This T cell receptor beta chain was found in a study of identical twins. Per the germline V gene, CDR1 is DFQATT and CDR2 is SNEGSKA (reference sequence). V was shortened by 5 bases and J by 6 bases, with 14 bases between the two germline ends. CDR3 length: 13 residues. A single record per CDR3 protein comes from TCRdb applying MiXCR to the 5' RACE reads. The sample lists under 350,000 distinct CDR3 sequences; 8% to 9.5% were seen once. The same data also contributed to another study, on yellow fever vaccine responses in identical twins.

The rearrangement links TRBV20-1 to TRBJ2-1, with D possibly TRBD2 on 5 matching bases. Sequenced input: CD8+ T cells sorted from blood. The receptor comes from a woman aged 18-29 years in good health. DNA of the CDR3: TGCAGTGCTCGAGTCCCGACTATCAATGAGCAGTTCTTC. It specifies CSARVPTINEQFF.